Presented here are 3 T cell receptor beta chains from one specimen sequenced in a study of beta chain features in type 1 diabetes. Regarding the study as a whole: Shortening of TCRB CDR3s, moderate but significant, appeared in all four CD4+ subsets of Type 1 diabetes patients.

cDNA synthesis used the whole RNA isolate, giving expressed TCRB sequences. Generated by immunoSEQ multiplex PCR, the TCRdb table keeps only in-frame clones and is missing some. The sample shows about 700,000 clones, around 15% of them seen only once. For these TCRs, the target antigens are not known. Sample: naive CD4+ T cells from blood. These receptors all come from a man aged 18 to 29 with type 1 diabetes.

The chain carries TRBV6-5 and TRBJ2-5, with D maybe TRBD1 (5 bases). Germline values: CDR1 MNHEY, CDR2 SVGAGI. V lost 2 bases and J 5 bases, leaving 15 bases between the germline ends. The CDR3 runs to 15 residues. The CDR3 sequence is CASSYVTGALETQYF. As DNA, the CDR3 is TGTGCCAGCAGTTACGTTACAGGAGCGCTTGAGACCCAGTACTTC.

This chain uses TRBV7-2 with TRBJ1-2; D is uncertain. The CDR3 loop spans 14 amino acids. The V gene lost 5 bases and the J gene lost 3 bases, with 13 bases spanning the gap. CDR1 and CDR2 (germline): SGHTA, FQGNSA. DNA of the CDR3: TGTGCCAGCAGCCCCATGCGGGCGGACTATGGCTACACCTTC. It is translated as CASSPMRADYGYTF.

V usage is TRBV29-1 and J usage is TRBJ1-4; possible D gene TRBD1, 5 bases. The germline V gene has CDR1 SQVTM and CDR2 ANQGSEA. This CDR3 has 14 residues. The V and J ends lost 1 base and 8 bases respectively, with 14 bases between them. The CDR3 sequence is CSVEGSKGVEKLFF. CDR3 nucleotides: TGCAGCGTTGAAGGCTCGAAAGGGGTCGAAAAACTGTTTTTT.